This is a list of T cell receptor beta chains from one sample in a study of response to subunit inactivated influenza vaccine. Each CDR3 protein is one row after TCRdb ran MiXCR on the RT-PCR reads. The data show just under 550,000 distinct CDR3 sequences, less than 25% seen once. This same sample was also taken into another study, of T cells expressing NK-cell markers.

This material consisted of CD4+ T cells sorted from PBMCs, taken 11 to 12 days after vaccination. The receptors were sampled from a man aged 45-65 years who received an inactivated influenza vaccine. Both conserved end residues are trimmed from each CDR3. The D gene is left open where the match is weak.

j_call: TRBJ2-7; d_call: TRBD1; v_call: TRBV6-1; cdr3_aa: ASRLLTGVSEQY
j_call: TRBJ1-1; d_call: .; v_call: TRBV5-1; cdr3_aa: ASSLRHPMNTEAF
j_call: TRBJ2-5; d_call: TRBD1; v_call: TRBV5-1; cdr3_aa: ASSQGQLIPMIGQETQY
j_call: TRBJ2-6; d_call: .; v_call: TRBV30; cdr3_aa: AWSVGNSGANVLT
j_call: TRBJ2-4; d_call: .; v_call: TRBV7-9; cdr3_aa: ASSLSQLFAKNIQY
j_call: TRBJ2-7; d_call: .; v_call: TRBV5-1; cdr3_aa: ASSPGHRDIYEQY
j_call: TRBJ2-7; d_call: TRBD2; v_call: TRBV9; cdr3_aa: ASSVVAGEGEQY
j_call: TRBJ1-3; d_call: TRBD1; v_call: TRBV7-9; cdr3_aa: ASTLQGESGNTIY
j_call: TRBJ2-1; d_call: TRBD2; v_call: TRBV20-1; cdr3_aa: SASKSDGRVYNEQF
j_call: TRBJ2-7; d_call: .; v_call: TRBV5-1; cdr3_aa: ASSLEPSPYEQY
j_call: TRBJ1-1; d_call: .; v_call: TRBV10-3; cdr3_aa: AISPGVHTEAF
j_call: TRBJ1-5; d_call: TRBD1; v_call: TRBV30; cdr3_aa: AWAQGGQWPQH
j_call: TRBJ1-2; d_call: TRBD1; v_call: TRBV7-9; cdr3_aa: ASSSAGGIGYT
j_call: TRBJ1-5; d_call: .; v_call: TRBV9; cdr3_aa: ASSVGGTQPQH
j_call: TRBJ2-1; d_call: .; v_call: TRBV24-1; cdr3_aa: ATSDGQNPQF
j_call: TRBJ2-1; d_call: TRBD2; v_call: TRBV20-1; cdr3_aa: SAIHTGTSEYNEQF
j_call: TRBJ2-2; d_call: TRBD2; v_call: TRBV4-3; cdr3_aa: ASSQEALAANTGELF
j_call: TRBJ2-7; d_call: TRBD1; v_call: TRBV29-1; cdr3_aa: SARDRAFVQY
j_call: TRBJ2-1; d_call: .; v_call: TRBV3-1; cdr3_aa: ASRTGLSSSYNEQF
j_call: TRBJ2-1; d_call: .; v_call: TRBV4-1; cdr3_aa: ASSPLVSPYEQF
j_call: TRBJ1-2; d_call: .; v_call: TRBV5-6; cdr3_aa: ASSLAANYGYT
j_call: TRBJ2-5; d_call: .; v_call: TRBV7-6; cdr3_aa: ASSIPGISMY
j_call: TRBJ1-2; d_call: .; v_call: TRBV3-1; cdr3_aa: ASSQTDILLESYGYT
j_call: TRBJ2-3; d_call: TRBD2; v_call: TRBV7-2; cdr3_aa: ASSSWAGGTTDTQY
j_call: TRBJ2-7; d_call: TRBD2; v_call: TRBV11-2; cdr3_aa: ASSSLLATSGRPYEQY
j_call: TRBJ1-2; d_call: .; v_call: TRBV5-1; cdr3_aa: ASSYRERSYGYT
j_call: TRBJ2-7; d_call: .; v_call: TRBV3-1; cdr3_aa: ASSQESLGNYEQY
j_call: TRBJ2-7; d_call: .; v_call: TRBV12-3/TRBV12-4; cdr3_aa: ASSLAAGKFDEQY
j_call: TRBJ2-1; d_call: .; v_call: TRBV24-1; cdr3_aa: ATSGDERASDEQF
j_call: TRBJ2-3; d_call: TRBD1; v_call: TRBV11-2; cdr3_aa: ASSMTGMRTDTQY
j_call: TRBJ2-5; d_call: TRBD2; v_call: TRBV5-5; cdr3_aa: ASSLVSLAGKETQY
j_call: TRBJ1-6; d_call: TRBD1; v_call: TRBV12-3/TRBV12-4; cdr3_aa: ASRMTGSNSPLH
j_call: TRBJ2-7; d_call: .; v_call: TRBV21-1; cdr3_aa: ATAGIGCAYEQY
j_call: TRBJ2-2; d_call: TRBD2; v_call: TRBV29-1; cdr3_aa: SVGGAANTGELF